The rows below give T cell receptor beta chains drawn from one sample of a study of response to subunit inactivated influenza vaccine. TCRdb recomputed calls from the RT-PCR reads with MiXCR, one row per CDR3 protein. The data show some 800,000 distinct CDR3 sequences, 20% to 25% seen once. Sample: PBMCs from blood, taken more than 4 days after vaccination. These receptors were collected from a man aged 45-60 years who received an inactivated influenza vaccine. The CDR3 runs from the conserved cysteine through the conserved F or W. D genes are given only for firm matches. Clone size is shown for a subset of rows, as once, few, many or a class of expanded clone.

CDR3nt | CDR3aa | j_gene | abundance | d_gene | v_gene
TGTGCCAGCAGCCAAGATCGCGCGCAGGGGTACTCCTACGAGCAGTACTTC | CASSQDRAQGYSYEQYF | TRBJ2-7 | - | - | TRBV3-1
TGTGCCAGCAGCTCGGTTAACCCCGGGGAGCTGTTTTTT | CASSSVNPGELFF | TRBJ2-2 | - | - | TRBV7-9
TGTGCCAGTGGGGCAAGCGGGAGGGCGGCCTCCTACAATGAGCAGTTCTTC | CASGASGRAASYNEQFF | TRBJ2-1 | - | TRBD2 | TRBV11-1
TGTGCCAGCAGCTTAAGCCCGACAAGAGATGGCTACACCTTC | CASSLSPTRDGYTF | TRBJ1-2 | many | - | TRBV7-3
TGCAGTGCTAGAGTTCCCCTACAAACCGAGCAGTACTTC | CSARVPLQTEQYF | TRBJ2-7 | few | - | TRBV20-1
TGCAGCGTACCGGGACTAGGTTACAATGAGCAGTTCTTC | CSVPGLGYNEQFF | TRBJ2-1 | few | TRBD2 | TRBV29-1
TGTGCCACCAGTGAAACGAACCAAGAGACCCAGTACTTC | CATSETNQETQYF | TRBJ2-5 | few | - | TRBV24-1
TGCGCCAGCAGCCAAGACGGGACTATTGTGAATGAGCAGTTCTTC | CASSQDGTIVNEQFF | TRBJ2-1 | few | TRBD2 | TRBV4-3
TGCAGCTCCATAGCGGGTTACGAGCAGTACTTC | CSSIAGYEQYF | TRBJ2-7 | - | TRBD2 | TRBV29-1
TGTGCCAGCAGCCAAGATCTAGCGGGAGTCTGGAATGAGCAGTTCTTC | CASSQDLAGVWNEQFF | TRBJ2-1 | - | TRBD2 | TRBV4-2
TGCGCCAGCGGCAGTCCCAATGAGCAGTTCTTC | CASGSPNEQFF | TRBJ2-1 | few | - | TRBV5-1
TGTGCCAGCAGTCTCGGACTAGCGGGAATGGCCGGGGAGCTGTTTTTT | CASSLGLAGMAGELFF | TRBJ2-2 | few | TRBD2 | TRBV12-3/TRBV12-4
TGTGCCAGCAGCTTAGAACGACGAGGCGACGAGCAGTACTTC | CASSLERRGDEQYF | TRBJ2-7 | few | - | TRBV7-9
TGCGCCAGCAACTTGGGGCGGGTCGGGGATACGCAGTATTTT | CASNLGRVGDTQYF | TRBJ2-3 | few | - | TRBV5-1
TGCGCCAGCAGCTTGACAGGGGAACAGCCCCAGCATTTT | CASSLTGEQPQHF | TRBJ1-5 | many | TRBD1 | TRBV7-9
TGTGCCAGCACCGGGACAGGGGGCGGTCAGCCCCAGCATTTT | CASTGTGGGQPQHF | TRBJ1-5 | few | TRBD1 | TRBV12-3/TRBV12-4
TGTGTCAGCAGCTTGGTTCGACACCCTTACAATGAGCAGTTCTTC | CVSSLVRHPYNEQFF | TRBJ2-1 | - | - | TRBV5-5
TGTGCCAGCACTTCGTACTGGGAAAGCTCCTACAATGAGCAGTTCTTC | CASTSYWESSYNEQFF | TRBJ2-1 | - | - | TRBV28
TGTGCTAGTGCCTTAACAGGGGCCCTCTACAATGAGCAGTTCTTC | CASALTGALYNEQFF | TRBJ2-1 | few | TRBD1 | TRBV12-5
TGTGCCAGCAGTTACGGTCCGGGGGGCCCCTACGAGCAGTACTTC | CASSYGPGGPYEQYF | TRBJ2-7 | few | - | TRBV6-5
TGTGCCACCAGCAGGGACAGGGAAGACATTCAGTACTTC | CATSRDREDIQYF | TRBJ2-4 | few | TRBD1 | TRBV15
TGTGCCAGCAGTTTAGGACCGACCGGGGAGCTGTTTTTT | CASSLGPTGELFF | TRBJ2-2 | many | - | TRBV12-3/TRBV12-4
TGTGCCAGCAGCTTAAGGGCAGTGGCTAATTCACCCCTCCACTTT | CASSLRAVANSPLHF | TRBJ1-6 | - | - | TRBV7-6
TGTGCCAGCAGTCTCCCCGACAGGGGCGGGAATGAGCAGTTCTTC | CASSLPDRGGNEQFF | TRBJ2-1 | few | TRBD1 | TRBV6-1
TGTGCCATCCAGCCGGGGACTTGGGGCTACACCTTC | CAIQPGTWGYTF | TRBJ1-2 | - | - | TRBV7-9
TGTGCCAGCAGCCAAGTGCGGACTAGCGGGGGTGCTAGCACAGATACGCAGTATTTT | CASSQVRTSGGASTDTQYF | TRBJ2-3 | few | TRBD2 | TRBV4-2
TGTGCCAGCAGCCTCGAGGGCTATAAGTACCGGATCAATGAGCAGTTCTTC | CASSLEGYKYRINEQFF | TRBJ2-1 | few | - | TRBV9
TGCAGTGCTAGAGATAGCCAGAGCTCTGGAAACACCATATATTTT | CSARDSQSSGNTIYF | TRBJ1-3 | many | - | TRBV20-1
TGTGCCAGCAGCCGCCCGGGACAGGGTATCTACGAGCAGTACTTC | CASSRPGQGIYEQYF | TRBJ2-7 | many | TRBD1 | TRBV12-3/TRBV12-4
TGTGCCAGCAGCCAAGATGGAGGGGGCGACGAGACCCAGTACTTC | CASSQDGGGDETQYF | TRBJ2-5 | many | - | TRBV4-2
TGCAGTGCCGAATATGGGACAGGGGGCCGGCAGCCCCAGCATTTT | CSAEYGTGGRQPQHF | TRBJ1-5 | few | TRBD1 | TRBV20-1
TGTGCCAGCAGCTTACTCGTGTTACACGAGCAGTACTTC | CASSLLVLHEQYF | TRBJ2-7 | - | - | TRBV7-2
TGTGCCATCAGTGAGCCAGCCTCCTACGAGCAGTACTTC | CAISEPASYEQYF | TRBJ2-7 | - | - | TRBV10-3
TGCAGTGCTGGAGGGACTAGCAGCCCCCAGTACTTC | CSAGGTSSPQYF | TRBJ2-5 | many | TRBD2 | TRBV20-1